The T cell receptor (beta chain) described here comes from a study of shared clonotypes between healthy human individuals. Germline V gene lookup returns CDR1 SGHRS and CDR2 YFSETQ. The CDR3 totals 16 residues. The J segment lost 2 bases and the V segment lost 0 bases, leaving 5 bases of the junction unmatched. A word on this clone: Other DNA sequences in the same sample also yield this CDR3.

In the sorted-subset replicate PCRs, around 200 ng DNA, 29,000 or so T cell genomes, was used. Sequencing used immunoSEQ multiplex PCR; TCRdb keeps in-frame clones, though not all of them. The sample records 2 million to 2.5 million clones, 92% being singletons. Sequencing input: naive CD4+ T cells from PBMCs. Subset described: CD45RA+ positively selected. This rearrangement joins TRBV5-1 to TRBJ2-3, with 8 positions matching TRBD2. The sequence came from a man aged 18 to 29 in good health. Some clones in this sample may be carry-over from other donors' samples. In nucleotides, the CDR3 is TGCGCCAGCAGCTTGGGTCTAGCGGGTGCCACAGATACGCAGTATTTT. It encodes CASSLGLAGATDTQYF.